A selection of T cell receptor beta chains follows, all from one sample in a study of blood T cell repertoires in COVID-19. TCRdb's copy holds only in-frame clones and misses some; the assay was immunoSEQ multiplex PCR. The sample includes 90,000 to 120,000 clones, roughly 88% of them seen just once. Sequencing used peripheral blood. The receptors here all came from a woman aged 55-75 years with acute or convalescent COVID-19. Both conserved end residues are part of each CDR3. A D gene is named only where the DNA matches it firmly. A row's size may be missing; if present it is once, few, many or a size class.

length: 15; size: -; V: TRBV29-1; D: TRBD1; J: TRBJ1-2; DNA: TGCAGCGTTGGCAGGACAGGGGGATGGGACTATGGCTACACCTTC; CDR3: CSVGRTGGWDYGYTF
length: 14; size: -; V: TRBV12-5; D: -; J: TRBJ2-5; DNA: TGTGCTAGTGGCCCCGACAGGACCGTGGAGACCCAGTACTTC; CDR3: CASGPDRTVETQYF
length: 17; size: few; V: TRBV2; D: TRBD2; J: TRBJ2-1; DNA: TGTGCCAGCAGTGCCAGCGGGAGGGCCTTACCGAACAATGAGCAGTTCTTC; CDR3: CASSASGRALPNNEQFF
length: 14; size: -; V: TRBV10-3; D: TRBD2; J: TRBJ2-3; DNA: TGTGCCATCAGGTTGACTAGCGGCACAGATACGCAGTATTTT; CDR3: CAIRLTSGTDTQYF
length: 16; size: -; V: TRBV19; D: -; J: TRBJ2-1; DNA: TGTGCCAGTACTGCCCTCGGGGGGCCCTCCTACAATGAGCAGTTCTTC; CDR3: CASTALGGPSYNEQFF
length: 15; size: few; V: TRBV6-5; D: -; J: TRBJ1-4; DNA: TGTGCCAGCAGTTCCCCTCGGGGAGGGAATGAAAAACTGTTTTTT; CDR3: CASSSPRGGNEKLFF
length: 14; size: -; V: TRBV6-5; D: TRBD2; J: TRBJ2-1; DNA: TGTGCCAGCACCGGCGGGAGTAGCTACAATGAGCAGTTCTTC; CDR3: CASTGGSSYNEQFF
length: 13; size: once; V: TRBV7-8; D: -; J: TRBJ2-2; DNA: TGTGCCAGCAGCTTGAGCCGGTCCGGGGAGCTGTTTTTT; CDR3: CASSLSRSGELFF
length: 15; size: -; V: TRBV7-8; D: TRBD2; J: TRBJ2-7; DNA: TGTGCCAGCAGCCCTGTGGGGGGGAGCGGTTACGAGCAGTACTTC; CDR3: CASSPVGGSGYEQYF
length: 14; size: -; V: TRBV30; D: TRBD1; J: TRBJ2-7; DNA: TGTGCCTGGAGTGTCTCGGGACAGTTCTACGAGCAGTACTTC; CDR3: CAWSVSGQFYEQYF
length: 17; size: -; V: TRBV30; D: TRBD1; J: TRBJ2-3; DNA: TGTGCCTGGAGTGTACCTCTGACAGGGAGAGCCCCAGATACGCAGTATTTT; CDR3: CAWSVPLTGRAPDTQYF
length: 15; size: few; V: TRBV7-8; D: -; J: TRBJ1-5; DNA: TGTGCCAGCAGCTCCGGACTTTATAGCAATCAGCCCCAGCATTTT; CDR3: CASSSGLYSNQPQHF
length: 13; size: -; V: TRBV18; D: -; J: TRBJ1-2; DNA: TGTGCCAGCTCAGTCGACAGGAACTATGGCTACACCTTC; CDR3: CASSVDRNYGYTF
length: 16; size: -; V: TRBV28; D: TRBD1; J: TRBJ2-7; DNA: TGTGCCAGCAGTTCTAGGACAGGCCAACTCTCCTACGAGCAGTACTTC; CDR3: CASSSRTGQLSYEQYF
length: 14; size: -; V: TRBV5-8; D: TRBD1; J: TRBJ1-5; DNA: TGTGCCAGCAGCGCCCGGGACAGGGTGCAGCCCCAGCATTTT; CDR3: CASSARDRVQPQHF
length: 14; size: -; V: TRBV9; D: -; J: TRBJ1-2; DNA: TGTGCCAGCAGCCCGGGAGGGGGTAACTATGGCTACACCTTC; CDR3: CASSPGGGNYGYTF
length: 13; size: -; V: TRBV10-3; D: -; J: TRBJ1-1; DNA: TGTGCCATCAGTGAGGGCACGAACACTGAAGCTTTCTTT; CDR3: CAISEGTNTEAFF
length: 16; size: -; V: TRBV5-8; D: TRBD2; J: TRBJ2-3; DNA: TGTGCCAGCAGCCAAGGACTAGCGCTCCGTCCAGATACGCAGTATTTT; CDR3: CASSQGLALRPDTQYF
length: 17; size: -; V: TRBV29-1; D: -; J: TRBJ1-2; DNA: TGCAGCGTTGGGGAGGGATTCGGACTAGGCACGAATTATGGCTACACCTTC; CDR3: CSVGEGFGLGTNYGYTF
length: 14; size: -; V: TRBV27; D: TRBD2; J: TRBJ2-1; DNA: TGTGCCAGCAGTTTTCGGGAGGGCCGCAATGAGCAGTTCTTC; CDR3: CASSFREGRNEQFF
length: 16; size: -; V: TRBV4-1; D: TRBD2; J: TRBJ2-2; DNA: TGCGCCAGCAGCCGGACTAGCGGGGGGGAAACCGGGGAGCTGTTTTTT; CDR3: CASSRTSGGETGELFF
length: 15; size: -; V: TRBV24-1; D: -; J: TRBJ2-5; DNA: TGTGCCACCAGTGTGGGGGGGACACCTGAAGAGACCCAGTACTTC; CDR3: CATSVGGTPEETQYF
length: 11; size: -; V: TRBV11-2; D: -; J: TRBJ2-5; DNA: TGTGCCAGCAGTAGTGGGGGGTCCCAGTACTTC; CDR3: CASSSGGSQYF
length: 14; size: -; V: TRBV6-1; D: -; J: TRBJ2-5; DNA: TGTGCCAGCAGTGAGGGGGGACTTACAGGAGCCCAGTACTTC; CDR3: CASSEGGLTGAQYF
length: 12; size: medium-sized; V: TRBV3-1/TRBV3-2; D: -; J: TRBJ1-5; DNA: TGTGCCAGCAGCCAAGGGGGAGGCCCCCAGCATTTT; CDR3: CASSQGGGPQHF
length: 13; size: -; V: TRBV30; D: TRBD2; J: TRBJ2-7; DNA: TGTGCCTGGACGGGACTAGCGGTTTTGGAGCAGTACTTC; CDR3: CAWTGLAVLEQYF
length: 13; size: -; V: TRBV19; D: -; J: TRBJ1-5; DNA: TGTGCCAGTAGTATACGGGAAAATCAGCCCCAGCATTTT; CDR3: CASSIRENQPQHF
length: 16; size: -; V: TRBV4-1; D: TRBD1; J: TRBJ1-2; DNA: TGCGCCAGCAGCGGCATACCGACAGGGGATGGCTATGGCTACACCTTC; CDR3: CASSGIPTGDGYGYTF
length: 13; size: -; V: TRBV5-1; D: -; J: TRBJ2-1; DNA: TGCGCCAGCAGCTTGGACAGTAGGAATGAGCAGTTCTTC; CDR3: CASSLDSRNEQFF
length: 16; size: -; V: TRBV4-2; D: -; J: TRBJ2-5; DNA: TGTGCCAGCAGCCAAGTCCCGACTGGAACCCAAGAGACCCAGTACTTC; CDR3: CASSQVPTGTQETQYF
length: 12; size: -; V: TRBV24-1; D: -; J: TRBJ1-2; DNA: TGTGCCACCAGTGATCCGACAGAAGGCTACACCTTC; CDR3: CATSDPTEGYTF
length: 13; size: few; V: TRBV15; D: TRBD1; J: TRBJ1-4; DNA: TGTGCCACCAGCAGGGGACAGACTGAAAAACTGTTTTTT; CDR3: CATSRGQTEKLFF
length: 16; size: once; V: TRBV15; D: -; J: TRBJ1-3; DNA: TGTGCCACCAGCAGAGGGGCCCGAAGCTCTGGAAACACCATATATTTT; CDR3: CATSRGARSSGNTIYF
length: 15; size: -; V: TRBV30; D: -; J: TRBJ2-3; DNA: TGTGCCTACTCTCCTACGGTCATTAGCACAGATACGCAGTATTTT; CDR3: CAYSPTVISTDTQYF
length: 15; size: -; V: TRBV11-3; D: TRBD1; J: TRBJ1-6; DNA: TGTGCCAGCAGCTTGGGTACAGGGGCCAATTCACCCCTCCACTTT; CDR3: CASSLGTGANSPLHF
length: 15; size: -; V: TRBV6-5; D: -; J: TRBJ2-6; DNA: TGTGCCAGCCAGCAGGTTCACTCTGGGGCCAACGTCCTGACTTTC; CDR3: CASQQVHSGANVLTF
length: 13; size: -; V: TRBV2; D: TRBD2; J: TRBJ2-2; DNA: TGTGCCAGCGGGACTAGCGGCACCGGGGAGCTGTTTTTT; CDR3: CASGTSGTGELFF
length: 19; size: -; V: TRBV28; D: TRBD2; J: TRBJ2-2; DNA: TGTGCCAGCAGACTACGGACTAGCGGGAGGTTCGAAGTTACCGGGGAGCTGTTTTTT; CDR3: CASRLRTSGRFEVTGELFF
length: 15; size: once; V: TRBV18; D: -; J: TRBJ2-5; DNA: TGTGCCAGCTCACCATTGCCATCTAGGTCGGAGACCCAGTACTTC; CDR3: CASSPLPSRSETQYF
length: 12; size: -; V: TRBV30; D: -; J: TRBJ1-2; DNA: TGTGCCTGGAGCCCACGGGGACACCGGCACACCTTC; CDR3: CAWSPRGHRHTF
length: 14; size: -; V: TRBV27; D: TRBD2; J: TRBJ2-1; DNA: TGTGCCAGCAGTCTAATAGCGGGAGGCGATGAGCAGTTCTTC; CDR3: CASSLIAGGDEQFF
length: 15; size: -; V: TRBV6-6; D: -; J: TRBJ1-3; DNA: TGTGCCAGCAGTTACTCGGCAGGCTCTGGAAACACCATATATTTT; CDR3: CASSYSAGSGNTIYF
length: 15; size: -; V: TRBV30; D: -; J: TRBJ2-7; DNA: TGTGCCTGGAGAAAGAACAGTCCTCTCTCCTACGAGCAGTACTTC; CDR3: CAWRKNSPLSYEQYF
length: 15; size: -; V: TRBV7-2; D: -; J: TRBJ2-5; DNA: TGTGCCAGCAGCTTAGGCGGGGGCGGTAGAGAGACCCAGTACTTC; CDR3: CASSLGGGGRETQYF
length: 13; size: -; V: TRBV4-1; D: -; J: TRBJ1-5; DNA: TGCGCCAGCAGCCTGACACTTCATCAGCCCCAGCATTTT; CDR3: CASSLTLHQPQHF